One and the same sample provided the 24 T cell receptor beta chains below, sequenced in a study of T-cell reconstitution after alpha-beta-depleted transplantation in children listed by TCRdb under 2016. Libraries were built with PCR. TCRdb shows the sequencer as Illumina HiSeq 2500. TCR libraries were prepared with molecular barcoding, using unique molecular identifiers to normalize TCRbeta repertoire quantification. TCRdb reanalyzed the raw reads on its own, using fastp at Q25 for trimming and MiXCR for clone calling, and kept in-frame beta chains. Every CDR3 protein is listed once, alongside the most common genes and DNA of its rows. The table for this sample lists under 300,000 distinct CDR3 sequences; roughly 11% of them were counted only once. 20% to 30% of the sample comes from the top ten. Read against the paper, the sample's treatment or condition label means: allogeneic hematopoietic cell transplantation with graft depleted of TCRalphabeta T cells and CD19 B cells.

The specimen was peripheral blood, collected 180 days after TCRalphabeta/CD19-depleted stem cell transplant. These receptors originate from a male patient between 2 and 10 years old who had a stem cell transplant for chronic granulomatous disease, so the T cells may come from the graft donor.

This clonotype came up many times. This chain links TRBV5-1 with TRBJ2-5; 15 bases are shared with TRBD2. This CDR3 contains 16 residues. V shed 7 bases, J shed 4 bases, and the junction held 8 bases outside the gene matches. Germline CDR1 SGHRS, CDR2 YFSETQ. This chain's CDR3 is CASGPRTSGGAETQYF. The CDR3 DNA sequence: TGCGCCAGCGGACCCCGGACTAGCGGGGGGGCAGAGACCCAGTACTTC. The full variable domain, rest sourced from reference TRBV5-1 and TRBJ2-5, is KAGVTQTPRYLIKTRGQQVTLSCSPISGHRSVSWYQQTPGQGLQFLFEYFSETQRNKGNFPGRFSGRQFSNSRSEMNVSTLELGDSALYLCASGPRTSGGAETQYFGPGTRLLVL.

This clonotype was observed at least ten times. This CDR3 reads CASSRDRANYGYTF. CDR3 DNA: TGTGCCAGCAGCCGGGACAGGGCCAACTATGGCTACACCTTC. This chain joins TRBV4-2 and TRBJ1-2, with 9 bases fitting TRBD1. The V gene's germline CDR1 is LGHNA and CDR2 YNFKEQ. The CDR3 is made up of 14 amino acids. V shed 4 bases, J shed 2 bases, and the junction held 2 bases outside the gene matches.

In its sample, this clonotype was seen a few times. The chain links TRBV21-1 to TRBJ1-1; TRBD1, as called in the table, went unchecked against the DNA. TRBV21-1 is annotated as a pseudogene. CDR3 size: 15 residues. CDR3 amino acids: CASSISGGWETEAFF. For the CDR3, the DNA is TGTGCCAGCAGCATAAGTGGGGGGTGGGAAACTGAAGCTTTCTTT.

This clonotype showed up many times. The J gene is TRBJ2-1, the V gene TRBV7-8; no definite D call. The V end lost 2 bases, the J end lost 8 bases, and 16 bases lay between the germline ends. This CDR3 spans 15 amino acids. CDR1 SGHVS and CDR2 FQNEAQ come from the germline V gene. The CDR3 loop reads CASSLLVRPGDEQFF. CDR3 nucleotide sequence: TGTGCCAGCAGCTTATTGGTCCGGCCTGGGGATGAGCAGTTCTTC.

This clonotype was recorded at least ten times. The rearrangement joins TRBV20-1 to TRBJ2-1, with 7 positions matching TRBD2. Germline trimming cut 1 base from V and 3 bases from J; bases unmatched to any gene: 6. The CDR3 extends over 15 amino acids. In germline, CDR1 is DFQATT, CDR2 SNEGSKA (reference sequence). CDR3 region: CSARAGAGDYNEQFF. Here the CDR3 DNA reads TGCAGTGCTAGAGCGGGCGCGGGAGACTACAATGAGCAGTTCTTC.

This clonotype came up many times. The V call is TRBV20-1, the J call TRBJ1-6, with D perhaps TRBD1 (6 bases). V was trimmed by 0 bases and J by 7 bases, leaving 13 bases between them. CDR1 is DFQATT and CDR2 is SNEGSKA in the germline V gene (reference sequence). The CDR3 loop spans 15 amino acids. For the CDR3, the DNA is TGCAGTGCTAGAGAAAGGGGGAGGGAAAATTCACCCCTCCACTTT. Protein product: CSARERGRENSPLHF.

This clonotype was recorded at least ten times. The chain's CDR3 is CSACPGTSGGRGNIQYF. CDR3 DNA sequence: TGCAGTGCTTGCCCCGGGACTAGCGGGGGAAGGGGGAACATTCAGTACTTC. This rearrangement joins TRBV20-1 to TRBJ2-4; 14 bases agree with TRBD2. Germline V CDR1 and CDR2: DFQATT, SNEGSKA (reference sequence). Trimming took 5 bases from V and 7 from J; bases not matched to a gene: 13. The CDR3 loop spans 17 amino acids.

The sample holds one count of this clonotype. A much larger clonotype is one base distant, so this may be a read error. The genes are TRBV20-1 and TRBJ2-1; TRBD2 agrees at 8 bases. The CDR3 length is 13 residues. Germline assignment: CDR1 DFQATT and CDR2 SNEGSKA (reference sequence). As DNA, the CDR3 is TGCGGTGCCCGAAGCGGGAGTAGGAATGAGCAGTTCTTC. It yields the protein CGARSGSRNEQFF.

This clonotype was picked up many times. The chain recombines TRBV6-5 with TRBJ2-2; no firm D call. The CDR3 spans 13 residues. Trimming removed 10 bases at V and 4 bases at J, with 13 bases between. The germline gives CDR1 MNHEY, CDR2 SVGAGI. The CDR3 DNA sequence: TGTGCCACTACCCAGGATTTCACCGGGGAGCTGTTTTTT. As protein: CATTQDFTGELFF.

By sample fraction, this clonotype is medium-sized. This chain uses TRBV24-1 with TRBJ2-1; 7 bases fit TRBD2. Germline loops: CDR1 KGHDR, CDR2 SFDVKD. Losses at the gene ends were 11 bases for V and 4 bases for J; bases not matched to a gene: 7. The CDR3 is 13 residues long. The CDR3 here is CAITSGEYNEQFF. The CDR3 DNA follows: TGTGCCATCACGAGCGGGGAGTACAATGAGCAGTTCTTC.

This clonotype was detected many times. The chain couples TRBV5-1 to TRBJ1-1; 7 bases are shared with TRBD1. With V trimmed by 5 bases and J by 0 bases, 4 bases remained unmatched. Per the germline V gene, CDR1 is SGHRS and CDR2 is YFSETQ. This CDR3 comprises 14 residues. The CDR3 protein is CASSPGQMNTEAFF. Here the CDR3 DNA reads TGCGCCAGCAGTCCGGGACAGATGAACACTGAAGCTTTCTTT.

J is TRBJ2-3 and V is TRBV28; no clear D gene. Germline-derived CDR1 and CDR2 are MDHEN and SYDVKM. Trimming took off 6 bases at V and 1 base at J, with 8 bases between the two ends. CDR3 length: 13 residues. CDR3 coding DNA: TGTGCCAGCAGACTCGAGGGCACAGATACGCAGTATTTT. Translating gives CASRLEGTDTQYF.

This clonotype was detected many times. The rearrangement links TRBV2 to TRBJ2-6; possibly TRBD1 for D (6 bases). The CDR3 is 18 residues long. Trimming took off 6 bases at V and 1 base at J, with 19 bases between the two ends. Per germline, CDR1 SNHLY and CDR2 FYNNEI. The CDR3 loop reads CASRGQDSVPSGANVLTF. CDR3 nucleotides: TGTGCCAGCAGAGGCCAGGACAGCGTTCCTTCTGGGGCCAACGTCCTGACTTTC.

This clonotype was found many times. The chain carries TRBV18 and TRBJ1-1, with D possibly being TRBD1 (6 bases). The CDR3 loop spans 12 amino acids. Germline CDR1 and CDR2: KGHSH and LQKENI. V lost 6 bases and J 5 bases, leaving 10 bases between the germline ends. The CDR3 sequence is CASSGTQTEAFF. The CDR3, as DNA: TGTGCCAGCTCTGGGACACAGACTGAAGCTTTCTTT.

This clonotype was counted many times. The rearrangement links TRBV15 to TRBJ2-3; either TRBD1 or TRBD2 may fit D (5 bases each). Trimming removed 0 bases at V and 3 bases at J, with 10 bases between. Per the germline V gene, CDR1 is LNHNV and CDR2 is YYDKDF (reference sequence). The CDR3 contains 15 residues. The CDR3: CATSRDLGETDTQYF. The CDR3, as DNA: TGTGCCACCAGCAGAGACCTGGGGGAGACAGATACGCAGTATTTT.

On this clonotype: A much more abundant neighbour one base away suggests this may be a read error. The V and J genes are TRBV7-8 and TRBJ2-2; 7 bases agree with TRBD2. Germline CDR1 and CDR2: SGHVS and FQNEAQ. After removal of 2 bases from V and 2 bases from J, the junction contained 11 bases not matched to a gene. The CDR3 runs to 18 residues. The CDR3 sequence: CASSLTLMAGENTGELFF. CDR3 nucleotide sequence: TGTGCCAGCAGCTTAACACTAATGGCGGGAGAAAACACCGGGGAGCTGTTTTTT. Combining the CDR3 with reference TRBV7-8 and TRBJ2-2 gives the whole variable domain GAGVSQSPRYKVAKRGQDVALRCDPISGHVSLFWYQQALGQGPEFLTYFQNEAQLDKSGLPSDRFFAERPEGSVSTLKIQRTQQEDSAVYLCASSLTLMAGENTGELFFGEGSRLTVL.

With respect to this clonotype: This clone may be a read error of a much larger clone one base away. The CDR3 nucleotides are TGTGCCAGCAAAACTAATAATCCGGCCCCCAATCAGCCCCAGCATTTT. Translating it yields CASKTNNPAPNQPQHF. The V gene is TRBV6-2 or TRBV6-3, the J gene TRBJ1-5; D is ambiguous. CDR3 length equals 16 residues. Trimming pared 7 bases from V and 3 bases from J, leaving 19 bases between. Germline V gives CDR1 MNHEY, CDR2 SVGEGT.

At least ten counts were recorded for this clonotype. CDR3 region: CASTRGATDTQYF. The CDR3 DNA follows: TGTGCCAGCACCCGGGGGGCCACAGATACGCAGTATTTT. The chain has TRBV27 and TRBJ2-3, with D perhaps TRBD2 (7 bases). The germline gives CDR1 MNHEY, CDR2 SMNVEV (reference sequence). V lost 7 bases, J lost 2 bases, and 10 bases lay in between. The CDR3 extends over 13 amino acids.

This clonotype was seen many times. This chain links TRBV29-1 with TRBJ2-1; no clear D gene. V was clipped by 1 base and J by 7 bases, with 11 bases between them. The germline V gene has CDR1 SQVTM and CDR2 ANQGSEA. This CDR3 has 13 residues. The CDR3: CSVEAGLLNEQFF. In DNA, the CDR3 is TGCAGCGTTGAAGCGGGCCTGTTGAATGAGCAGTTCTTC.

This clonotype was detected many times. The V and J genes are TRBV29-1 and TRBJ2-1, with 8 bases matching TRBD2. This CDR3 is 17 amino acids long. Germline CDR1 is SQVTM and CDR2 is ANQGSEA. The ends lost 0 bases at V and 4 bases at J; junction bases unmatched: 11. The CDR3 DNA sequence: TGCAGCGTTGAAGATCGGAAGGGCGGGAGGAGGTACAATGAGCAGTTCTTC. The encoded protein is CSVEDRKGGRRYNEQFF.

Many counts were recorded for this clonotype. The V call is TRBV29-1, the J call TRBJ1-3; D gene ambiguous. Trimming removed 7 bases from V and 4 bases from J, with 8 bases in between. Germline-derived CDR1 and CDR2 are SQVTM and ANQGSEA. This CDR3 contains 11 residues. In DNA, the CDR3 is TGCAGCGCCACAGAAGGAAACACCATATATTTT. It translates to CSATEGNTIYF.

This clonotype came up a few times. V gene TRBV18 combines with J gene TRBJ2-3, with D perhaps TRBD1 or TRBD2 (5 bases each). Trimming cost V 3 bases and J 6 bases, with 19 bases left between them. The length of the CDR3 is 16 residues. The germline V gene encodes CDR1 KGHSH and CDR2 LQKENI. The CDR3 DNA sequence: TGTGCCAGCTCACCTCTCCGGGACGCAAAGTGGGATACGCAGTATTTT. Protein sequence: CASSPLRDAKWDTQYF. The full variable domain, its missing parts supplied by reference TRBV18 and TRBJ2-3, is NAGVMQNPRHLVRRRGQEARLRCSPMKGHSHVYWYRQLPEEGLKFMVYLQKENIIDESGMPKERFSAEFPKEGPSILRIQQVVRGDSAAYFCASSPLRDAKWDTQYFGPGTRLTVL.

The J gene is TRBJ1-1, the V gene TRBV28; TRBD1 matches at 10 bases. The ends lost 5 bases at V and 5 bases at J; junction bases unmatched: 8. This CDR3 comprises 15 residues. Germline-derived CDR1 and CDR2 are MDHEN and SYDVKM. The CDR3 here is CASSVTGGARTEAFF. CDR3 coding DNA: TGTGCCAGCAGTGTGACAGGGGGCGCCCGGACTGAAGCTTTCTTT.

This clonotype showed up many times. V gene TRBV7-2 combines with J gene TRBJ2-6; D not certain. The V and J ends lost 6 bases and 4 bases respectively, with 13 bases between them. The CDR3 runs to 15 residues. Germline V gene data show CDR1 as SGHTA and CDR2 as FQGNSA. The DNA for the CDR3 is TGTGCCAGCAGAACCCCAGTAATCGGGGCCAACGTCCTGACTTTC. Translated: CASRTPVIGANVLTF.